This T cell receptor beta chain emerged from a study of cytomegalovirus exposure and HLA in healthy donors. Points from the study as a whole: A few CMV-associated chains were confirmed in vitro to be specific for CMV antigens. With further analysis later on, most CMV-associated TCR beta chains appeared HLA-restricted. Within an earlier analysis, most TCR beta V segments proved productive either about 90% or about 30% of the time.

CDR3 length equals 13 residues. Trimming cost V 6 bases and J 2 bases, with 10 bases left between them. Germline loops: CDR1 SGHAT, CDR2 FQDESV (reference sequence). PCR employed 60 Vbeta and 13 Jbeta primers. TCRdb's table, derived via immunoSEQ multiplex PCR, lists solely in-frame clones and lacks some. The data show some 150,000 clones, 70% to 80% seen once. Concerning this clone itself: Its antigen remains unknown.

The sequenced material came from PBMCs. The TCR was taken from a man in his forties in good health and CMV-seronegative. The chain is built from TRBV11-1 and TRBJ1-1, with a weak D call TRBD1 (5 bases). In DNA form, the CDR3 reads TGTGCCAGCAGTGTGACAGCTAACACTGAAGCTTTCTTT. Its protein is CASSVTANTEAFF. Filled out from reference TRBV11-1 and TRBJ1-1, the complete variable domain reads EAEVAQSPRYKITEKSQAVAFWCDPISGHATLYWYRQILGQGPELLVQFQDESVVDDSQLPKDRFSAERLKGVDSTLKIQPAELGDSAMYLCASSVTANTEAFFGQGTRLTVV.